The T cell receptor (beta chain) described here comes from a study of cytomegalovirus exposure and HLA in healthy donors. Overall study: One earlier analysis, a look at around 170 million T cells, found more than 100 million unique TCR beta sequences. Around 80 million unique TCR sequences came from HLA-typed donors in an early release. Points from the study as a whole: The classifier was said to identify cytomegalovirus status with high specificity and sensitivity.

J lost 10 bases, V lost 4 bases, and 5 bases had no gene match. This CDR3 is built from 13 residues. Germline-derived CDR1 and CDR2 are MRHNA and SNTAGT. On this clone itself: Its antigen is unidentified.

Amplification used 60 Vbeta primers and 13 Jbeta primers. Libraries were prepared by immunoSEQ multiplex PCR; TCRdb keeps only in-frame clonotypes and omits some of them. The sample includes about 65,000 clones. The source of this sequence is a boy aged 5-17 years in good health and CMV-seronegative. The chain carries TRBV6-4 and TRBJ2-1; 9 positions agree with TRBD1. The sequenced sample was PBMCs. The CDR3 sequence: CASSATGGWEQFF. In DNA form, the CDR3 reads TGTGCCAGCAGTGCAACAGGGGGCTGGGAGCAGTTCTTC.